Below, 13 T cell receptor beta chains from the same sample are listed, as sequenced in a study of T-cell memory formation after mild COVID-19. TCRdb reanalysed the 5' RACE reads using MiXCR and keeps one entry per CDR3 protein. This table holds 400,000 or so distinct CDR3 sequences, roughly 20% found once. Source material: PBMCs or a T cell subset sorted from them (not recorded which). The source is an adult woman who had mild COVID-19 (a few samples of this study predate the infection). Cell type and time point are not known.

The chain is built from TRBV5-1 and TRBJ2-7; 13 bases map to TRBD2. Looked up from germline, CDR1 is SGHRS and CDR2 is YFSETQ. The CDR3 is 18 residues long. V lost 3 bases, J lost 0 bases, and 9 bases stayed unmatched. The CDR3, as DNA: TGCGCCAGCAGCTATGGACTAGCGGGGGCCGCCAGCTCCTACGAGCAGTACTTC. Residues: CASSYGLAGAASSYEQYF.

This clonotype was counted a few times. V is TRBV4-1 and J is TRBJ1-5; 7 bases align to TRBD1. This CDR3 is 15 amino acids long. Trimming removed 1 base from V and 4 bases from J; junction bases left unmatched: 4. Germline CDR1 and CDR2: MGHRA and YSYEKL. The CDR3 region has the DNA TGCGCCAGCAGCCAAGTAGAGGGGGCAAATCAGCCCCAGCATTTT. Protein product: CASSQVEGANQPQHF.

This chain links TRBV5-1 with TRBJ2-3; 11 bases line up with TRBD1. The length of the CDR3 is 16 residues. CDR1 and CDR2 from the germline V gene are SGHRS and YFSETQ. V gave up 2 bases and J gave up 1 base; unmatched junction bases: 3. The CDR3 coding sequence is TGCGCCAGCAGCTTCGGACAGGGGGCGGGCACAGATACGCAGTATTTT. As protein: CASSFGQGAGTDTQYF.

This clonotype was counted between two and nine times. The chain has TRBV4-3 and TRBJ1-3, with TRBD1 as a possible D gene (5 bases). The CDR3 length is 16 residues. Trimming removed 0 bases from V and 0 bases from J, with 9 bases in between. The germline gives CDR1 LGHNA, CDR2 YSLEER. In nucleotides, the CDR3 is TGCGCCAGCAGCCAAGATACAGGCCTCTCTGGAAACACCATATATTTT. Translation gives CASSQDTGLSGNTIYF.

The V and J genes are TRBV7-7 and TRBJ2-6; 10 bases map to TRBD1. The CDR3 extends over 20 amino acids. V shed 5 bases and J 0 bases; nucleotides not matched to a gene: 13. Germline V CDR1 and CDR2: SSHAT, FNYEAQ (reference sequence). The CDR3 nucleotides read TGTGCCAGCAGCCCCACCACATGGGACAGGGGTCCCTCTGGGGCCAACGTCCTGACTTTC. Amino acid sequence: CASSPTTWDRGPSGANVLTF.

This clonotype showed up just a few times. The genes are TRBV7-2 and TRBJ2-7; 14 bases agree with TRBD2. The V gene's germline CDR1 is SGHTA and CDR2 FQGNSA. V shed 5 bases and J 7 bases; nucleotides not matched to a gene: 7. This CDR3 spans 15 amino acids. CDR3 in DNA: TGTGCCAGCAGCAAACGCGGGACTAGCGGGAGAGAGCAGTACTTC. It yields the protein CASSKRGTSGREQYF.

The V and J genes are TRBV7-9 and TRBJ1-1; no reliable D call. V was shortened by 5 bases and J by 1 base, with 8 bases between the two germline ends. Germline CDR1 reads SEHNR; CDR2 reads FQNEAQ (reference sequence). This CDR3 is 13 amino acids long. In DNA, the CDR3 is TGTGCCAGCAGCCAGCTCACGAACACTGAAGCTTTCTTT. Translating it yields CASSQLTNTEAFF.

The chain has TRBV6-5 and TRBJ2-1; 9 bases line up with TRBD2. The CDR3 consists of 15 residues. After removal of 5 bases from V and 4 bases from J, the junction contained 6 bases not matched to a gene. Germline V gene sequence: CDR1 MNHEY, CDR2 SVGAGI. CDR3 protein: CASSELAGPYNEQFF. Here the CDR3 DNA reads TGTGCCAGCAGTGAACTAGCGGGTCCTTACAATGAGCAGTTCTTC.

A few counts support this clonotype. The chain couples TRBV25-1 to TRBJ2-3, with 9 bases that match TRBD1. The junction had 3 bases not matched to a gene; V was cut back by 0 bases and J by 5 bases. Germline V CDR1 and CDR2: MGHDK, SYGVNS. The CDR3 length is 15 residues. The chain's CDR3 is CASSEYRTGEDTQYF. The CDR3 coding sequence is TGTGCCAGCAGTGAATATAGGACAGGGGAAGATACGCAGTATTTT.

V is TRBV7-2 and J is TRBJ1-1; D not resolved. The germline CDR1 and CDR2 sequences are SGHTA and FQGNSA. V was trimmed by 1 base and J by 3 bases, leaving 9 bases between them. The CDR3 length is 14 residues. In DNA, the CDR3 is TGTGCCAGCAGCTTAGACCGGCTTTACACTGAAGCTTTCTTT. Translating gives CASSLDRLYTEAFF.

This clonotype was detected a few times. The V call is TRBV27, the J call TRBJ2-7; 7 bases agree with TRBD2. With 6 bases clipped from V and 4 bases from J, the junction kept 6 bases outside the gene matches. The CDR3 is 13 amino acids. Germline-derived CDR1 and CDR2 are MNHEY and SMNVEV (reference sequence). CDR3 region: CASSYGREYEQYF. The CDR3 coding sequence is TGTGCCAGCAGCTACGGGCGGGAGTACGAGCAGTACTTC.

A few counts support this clonotype. The CDR3 nucleotides read TGTGCCAGCAGCGTAGGACTAGCGGGGCGGGACAATGAGCAGTTCTTC. Translation: CASSVGLAGRDNEQFF. The chain links TRBV9 to TRBJ2-1, with TRBD2 matching over 11 bases. There are 16 residues in the CDR3. V dropped 0 bases and J dropped 5; count of bases not matched to a gene: 4. CDR1 and CDR2 from the germline V gene are SGDLS and YYNGEE.

This clonotype appeared many times. J is TRBJ2-1 and V is TRBV5-1; D not certain. In germline, CDR1 is SGHRS, CDR2 YFSETQ. CDR3 length: 16 amino acids. V was clipped by 3 bases and J by 2 bases, with 15 bases between them. CDR3: CASSWGWANTYNEQFF. The CDR3 bases are TGCGCCAGCAGCTGGGGTTGGGCCAACACCTACAATGAGCAGTTCTTC.